What follows are 2 T cell receptor beta chains derived from one specimen sequenced in a study of T cells in Graves' hyperthyroidism and ophthalmopathy. The investigators amplified TCR beta CDR3 regions from RNA transcripts. RT-PCR in the first round (using the HTBI primer set) targeted the TCR CDR3. TCRdb re-derived calls from the multiplex PCR reads in MiXCR, one entry per CDR3 protein. The sample shows under 350,000 distinct CDR3 sequences, about 21% of them seen only once. The sequenced sample was blood. Receptors were obtained from a woman aged 50 to 60 with Graves' hyperthyroidism.

In this sample, this clonotype turned up many times. The V gene is TRBV11-3, the J gene TRBJ2-7; TRBD2 agrees at 7 bases. There are 14 residues in the CDR3. Unmatched junction bases numbered 9, after V lost 7 bases and J lost 3 bases. Germline V gene sequence: CDR1 SGHNT, CDR2 YENEEA. The CDR3 region is CASTQDASGYEQYF. In DNA, the CDR3 is TGTGCCAGCACCCAAGACGCTAGCGGCTACGAGCAGTACTTC.

As DNA, the CDR3 is TGTGCCAGCAGCGGACGTACGGGCGAGAGTTTCGCCTACGAGCAGTTCTTC. It specifies CASSGRTGESFAYEQFF. The gene calls are TRBV14 and TRBJ2-7; no clear D gene. Matching the DNA end better, TRBJ2-1 makes the J call doubtful. CDR3 length equals 17 residues. Germline loops: CDR1 SGHDN, CDR2 FVKESK.